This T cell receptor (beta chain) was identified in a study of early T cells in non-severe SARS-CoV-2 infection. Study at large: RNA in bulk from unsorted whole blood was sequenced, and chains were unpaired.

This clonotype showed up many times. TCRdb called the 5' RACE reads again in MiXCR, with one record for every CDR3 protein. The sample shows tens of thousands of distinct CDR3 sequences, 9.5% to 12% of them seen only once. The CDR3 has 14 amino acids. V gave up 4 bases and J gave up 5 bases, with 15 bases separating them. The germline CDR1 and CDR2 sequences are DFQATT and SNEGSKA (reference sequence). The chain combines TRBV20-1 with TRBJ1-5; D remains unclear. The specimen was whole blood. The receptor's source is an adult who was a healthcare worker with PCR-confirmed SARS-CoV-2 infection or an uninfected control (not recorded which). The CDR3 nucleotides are TGCAGTGCTAATCTCCACGGTCATCATCAGCCCCAGCATTTT. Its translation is CSANLHGHHQPQHF.